This note documents a single T cell receptor beta chain sequence. Its antigen is not identified. The record originates from a study of cytomegalovirus exposure and HLA in healthy donors. Overall study findings and caveats: DRB1 showed the most TCR associations and HLA-C the fewest in a later analysis, as rates varied by HLA locus. What was likely a sequencing artifact was a cluster of highly shared sequence variants.

The germline V gene encodes CDR1 MNHEY and CDR2 SVGAGI. V dropped 6 bases and J dropped 4 bases, with 15 bases sitting between them. The CDR3 loop spans 14 amino acids. All donors participated as healthy donors of bone marrow. The PCR used 60 Vbeta and 13 Jbeta primers. This table comes from immunoSEQ multiplex PCR, and its TCRdb copy is limited to in-frame clones, with some not included. The table for this sample gives around 76,000 clones. The source is a boy aged 5-17 years in good health and CMV-seronegative. This rearrangement joins TRBV6-5 to TRBJ1-1, with D possibly matching TRBD1 (5 bases). The sample was PBMCs. CDR3 DNA: TGTGCCAGCAGCCGAAACGGCGGGACCACTGAAGCTTTCTTT. Residues: CASSRNGGTTEAFF.